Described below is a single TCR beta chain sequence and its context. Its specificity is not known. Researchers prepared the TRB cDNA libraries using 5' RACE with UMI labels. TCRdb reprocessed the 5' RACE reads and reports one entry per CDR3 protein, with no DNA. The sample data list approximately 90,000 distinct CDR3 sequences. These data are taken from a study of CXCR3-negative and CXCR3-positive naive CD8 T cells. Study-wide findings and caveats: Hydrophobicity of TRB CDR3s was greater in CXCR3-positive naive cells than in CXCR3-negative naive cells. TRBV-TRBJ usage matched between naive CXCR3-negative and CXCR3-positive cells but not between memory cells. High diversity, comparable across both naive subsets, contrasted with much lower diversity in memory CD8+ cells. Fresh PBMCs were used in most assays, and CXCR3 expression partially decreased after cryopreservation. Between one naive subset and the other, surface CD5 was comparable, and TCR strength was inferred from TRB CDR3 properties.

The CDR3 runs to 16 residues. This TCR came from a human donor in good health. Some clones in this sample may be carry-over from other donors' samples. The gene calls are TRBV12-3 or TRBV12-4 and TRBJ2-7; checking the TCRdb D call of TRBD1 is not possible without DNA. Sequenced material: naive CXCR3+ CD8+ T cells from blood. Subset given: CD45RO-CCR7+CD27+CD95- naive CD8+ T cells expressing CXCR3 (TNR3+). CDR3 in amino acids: CASTQTEYAHSYEQYF.